This entry lists 8 T cell receptor beta chains sequenced from one sample in a study of blood T cell repertoires in COVID-19. Profiling relied on immunoSEQ multiplex PCR, and the TCRdb table lists in-frame clones only, not all of them. The sample includes 150,000 to 180,000 clones, around four fifths seen only once; the top ten take 7.3%. Sample: PBMCs or T cells enriched from blood (not recorded which). Source of these receptors: a man aged 50 to 59 who had recovered from COVID-19.

This rearrangement joins TRBV7-9 to TRBJ1-6, with 8 bases aligning to TRBD1. Germline V lookup: CDR1 SEHNR, CDR2 FQNEAQ (reference sequence). The CDR3 length is 15 residues. J lost 18 bases, V lost 4 bases, and 17 bases had no gene match. The CDR3 coding sequence is TGTGCCAGCAGCTACGACAGGGGTGAACGTGTGATTGGCCACTTT. Translation gives CASSYDRGERVIGHF.

DNA for the CDR3: TGCGCCAGCAGCTTGGCCCGGGCGGGGGGGTTTAGCACAGATACGCAGTATTTT. It translates to CASSLARAGGFSTDTQYF. The J gene is TRBJ2-3, the V gene TRBV5-1; 9 bases are a match to TRBD2. The germline CDR1 and CDR2 sequences are SGHRS and YFSETQ. V shed 0 bases and J 0 bases; nucleotides not matched to a gene: 8. The CDR3 covers 18 residues.

The genes are TRBV2 and TRBJ1-5; 7 nucleotides align to TRBD1. This CDR3 is built from 14 residues. CDR1 is SNHLY and CDR2 is FYNNEI in the germline V gene. The J segment lost 3 bases and the V segment lost 8 bases, leaving 7 bases of the junction unmatched. The CDR3 region is CASWVTGANQPQHF. As DNA, the CDR3 is TGTGCCAGCTGGGTCACAGGGGCCAATCAGCCCCAGCATTTT. The full variable domain, in which reference TRBV2 and TRBJ1-5 provide the parts outside the CDR3, is EPEVTQTPSHQVTQMGQEVILRCVPISNHLYFYWYRQILGQKVEFLVSFYNNEISEKSEIFDDQFSVERPDGSNFTLKIRSTKLEDSAMYFCASWVTGANQPQHFGDGTRLSIL.

In its sample, this clone was seen a few times. CDR3 region: CASSIAGDRGAKIYGYTF. CDR3 coding DNA: TGTGCCAGCAGTATCGCCGGGGACAGGGGTGCTAAGATCTATGGCTACACCTTC. The rearrangement joins TRBV27 to TRBJ1-2; 10 positions agree with TRBD1. Germline loops: CDR1 MNHEY, CDR2 SMNVEV (reference sequence). V was pared by 5 bases and J by 4 bases, with 16 bases of the junction left unmatched. CDR3 length: 18 residues.

The genes are TRBV4-1 and TRBJ2-3; 12 bases are shared with TRBD2. CDR1 is MGHRA and CDR2 is YSYEKL in the germline V gene. J gave up 4 bases and V 1 base, and 3 bases lay outside the gene matches. This CDR3 region has 16 residues. The CDR3 region has the DNA TGCGCCAGCAGCCAAGGGTCTAGCGGGGGGGCAGATACGCAGTATTTT. Protein sequence: CASSQGSSGGADTQYF.

This chain joins TRBV28 and TRBJ1-5, with TRBD1 as a possible D gene (5 bases). The germline V gene encodes CDR1 MDHEN and CDR2 SYDVKM. The CDR3 is 13 residues long. V was shortened by 8 bases and J by 1 base, with 9 bases between the two germline ends. CDR3 sequence reads: CASLGGSNQPQHF. The CDR3 nucleotides read TGTGCCAGCCTGGGGGGGAGCAATCAGCCCCAGCATTTT.

There are a few counts of this clone. The V call is TRBV7-8, the J call TRBJ1-2; 7 nucleotides line up with TRBD1. Germline V gives CDR1 SGHVS, CDR2 FQNEAQ. The CDR3 has 14 residues. The trim removed 7 bases at V and 4 bases at J, leaving 9 bases unmatched. The CDR3 here is CASTNRGSGYGYTF. The CDR3 DNA reads TGTGCCAGCACCAACAGGGGCTCTGGCTATGGCTACACCTTC.

This rearrangement joins TRBV5-1 to TRBJ1-1, with 8 bases identical to TRBD1. V lost 1 base and J lost 5; bases outside the gene matches: 4. Germline CDR1 reads SGHRS; CDR2 reads YFSETQ. This CDR3 contains 14 residues. CDR3 bases: TGCGCCAGCAGCTTGAACAGGGGGGAGACTGAAGCTTTCTTT. Protein product: CASSLNRGETEAFF. Full variable domain (rest looked up from reference TRBV5-1 and TRBJ1-1): KAGVTQTPRYLIKTRGQQVTLSCSPISGHRSVSWYQQTPGQGLQFLFEYFSETQRNKGNFPGRFSGRQFSNSRSEMNVSTLELGDSALYLCASSLNRGETEAFFGQGTRLTVV.